These 24 T cell receptor beta chains were sequenced from one sample in a study of cytomegalovirus exposure and HLA in healthy donors. Produced via immunoSEQ multiplex PCR; TCRdb's table is partial and in-frame only. The table has some 170,000 clones, around nine tenths seen once. The sequencing input was PBMCs. These receptors all stem from a man in his late teens or twenties in good health and CMV-seropositive.

The chain combines TRBV5-1 with TRBJ1-4; perhaps TRBD1 as D (5 bases). V lost 1 base and J lost 6, with 10 bases in between. The CDR3 spans 14 residues. Germline V gives CDR1 SGHRS, CDR2 YFSETQ. The CDR3 nucleotides read TGCGCCAGCAGCTTGAGGGGCCGGGATGAAAAACTGTTTTTT. Its protein product is CASSLRGRDEKLFF.

The rearrangement uses TRBV29-1 and TRBJ2-7; 8 bases are shared with TRBD1. After removal of 6 bases from V and 2 bases from J, the junction contained 3 bases not matched to a gene. Per germline, CDR1 SQVTM and CDR2 ANQGSEA. This CDR3 has 12 amino acids. The CDR3 is CSVVDRAYEQYF. CDR3 nucleotide sequence: TGCAGCGTGGTGGACAGGGCCTACGAGCAGTACTTC.

The rearrangement joins TRBV7-8 to TRBJ1-5, with 7 bases identical to TRBD1. The germline V gene encodes CDR1 SGHVS and CDR2 FQNEAQ. The CDR3 has 16 residues. V shed 1 base, J shed 9 bases, and the junction held 12 bases outside the gene matches. DNA for the CDR3: TGTGCCAGCAGCTTAGGGGCGACAGGGTTATTTCGGCCCCAGCATTTT. Protein sequence: CASSLGATGLFRPQHF.

The CDR3 DNA is TGCGCCAGCAGCTTGGGGGTCCCGGGGTCTGGGGCCAACGTCCTGACTTTC. Its protein product is CASSLGVPGSGANVLTF. The chain carries TRBV5-1 and TRBJ2-6, with D tentatively TRBD2 (5 bases). Trimming took off 0 bases at V and 1 base at J, with 11 bases between the two ends. CDR3 length: 17 amino acids. The germline V gene has CDR1 SGHRS and CDR2 YFSETQ.

About this clone itself: This could be a read error, since a much larger clone is one nucleotide away. The chain recombines TRBV14 with TRBJ2-7; 10 nucleotides match TRBD1. This CDR3 contains 14 residues. CDR1 is SGHDN and CDR2 is FVKESK in the germline V gene. Trimming at V came to 4 bases and at J to 2 bases, leaving 2 bases not matched to a gene. The CDR3 sequence: CASSLGQGAYEQYF. The CDR3 DNA sequence: TGTGCCAGCAGCCTAGGACAGGGGGCCTACGAGCAGTACTTC. Combining the CDR3 with reference TRBV14 and TRBJ2-7 gives the whole variable domain EAGVTQFPSHSVIEKGQTVTLRCDPISGHDNLYWYRRVMGKEIKFLLHFVKESKQDESGMPNNRFLAERTGGTYSTLKVQPAELEDSGVYFCASSLGQGAYEQYFGPGTRLTVT.

The chain couples TRBV28 to TRBJ2-6; 7 positions match TRBD1. The CDR3 extends over 15 amino acids. Germline values: CDR1 MDHEN, CDR2 SYDVKM. Trimming removed 4 bases from V and 4 bases from J; junction bases left unmatched: 4. CDR3 region: CASSSTGLGANVLTF. The CDR3 region has the DNA TGTGCCAGCAGTTCGACAGGGCTCGGGGCCAACGTCCTGACTTTC.

Of note for this clone: The junction and the germline gene differ at one end; a read error may be behind it. V and J are TRBV10-3 and TRBJ2-7; TRBD1 might be the D (6 bases). The CDR3 totals 12 residues. Germline-derived CDR1 and CDR2 are ENHRY and SYGVKD. The CDR3 here is CAIRGASNEQYF. The DNA for the CDR3 is TGTGCCATCAGGGGGGCCTCCAACGAGCAGTACTTC.

V and J are TRBV7-8 and TRBJ2-7; 9 bases align to TRBD2. CDR3 length: 14 residues. Germline CDR1 is SGHVS and CDR2 is FQNEAQ. Trimming removed 5 bases from V and 5 bases from J; junction bases left unmatched: 7. CDR3 amino acids: CASSGSGRVNEQYF. DNA for the CDR3: TGTGCCAGCAGCGGTAGCGGGAGAGTCAACGAGCAGTACTTC.

This clone was seen just once. This chain joins TRBV2 and TRBJ2-7, with a weak D call TRBD2 (6 bases). CDR1 SNHLY and CDR2 FYNNEI come from the germline V gene. The CDR3 contains 15 residues. Trimming took 1 base from V and 2 from J, leaving 12 bases between them. The CDR3, as DNA: TGTGCCAGCAGTGAAGTCGGGAGAATAACCTACGAGCAGTACTTC. Amino acids: CASSEVGRITYEQYF.

CDR3 sequence: CASSATGTVSNEQFF. In DNA form, the CDR3 reads TGTGCCAGCAGCGCGACCGGGACAGTTAGCAATGAGCAGTTCTTC. This rearrangement joins TRBV9 to TRBJ2-1; 7 bases align to TRBD1. The CDR3 is 15 residues long. J lost 6 bases, V lost 3 bases, and 9 bases had no gene match. Germline CDR1 SGDLS, CDR2 YYNGEE.

The chain uses TRBV9 and TRBJ2-4; D ambiguous. The CDR3 is made up of 14 amino acids. In germline, CDR1 is SGDLS, CDR2 YYNGEE. V was clipped by 4 bases and J by 5 bases, with 13 bases between them. Here the CDR3 reads CASSPHERENIQYF. The CDR3 region has the DNA TGTGCCAGCAGCCCCCATGAAAGAGAAAACATTCAGTACTTC.

V usage is TRBV7-2 and J usage is TRBJ2-7; weak D call: TRBD1 (6 bases). The CDR3 covers 13 residues. In germline, CDR1 is SGHTA, CDR2 FQGNSA. V lost 5 bases and J 2 bases, leaving 10 bases between the germline ends. This CDR3 is CASSLKGAYEQYF. The CDR3 DNA is TGTGCCAGCAGCCTAAAGGGGGCCTACGAGCAGTACTTC.

The chain couples TRBV30 to TRBJ1-1; 7 bases map to TRBD1. V dropped 2 bases and J dropped 10; count of bases not matched to a gene: 13. The germline V gene encodes CDR1 GTSNPN and CDR2 SVGIG (reference sequence). The CDR3 has 14 amino acids. The CDR3 spells CAWSIPGDRVRAFF. The CDR3 nucleotides read TGTGCCTGGAGTATTCCCGGTGACAGGGTACGAGCTTTCTTT.

V usage is TRBV9 and J usage is TRBJ2-1; 8 bases are a match to TRBD2. Germline V gene data show CDR1 as SGDLS and CDR2 as YYNGEE. V lost 3 bases to trimming and J lost 3 bases; unmatched junction nucleotides: 14. The CDR3 is made up of 18 amino acids. The CDR3 nucleotides read TGTGCCAGCAGCGCCTTATCGGGGGGGACTTCCTACTACAATGAGCAGTTCTTC. Translated: CASSALSGGTSYYNEQFF.

The chain links TRBV19 to TRBJ2-1; the match to TRBD2 covers 10 bases. With 4 bases clipped from V and 0 bases from J, the junction kept 0 bases outside the gene matches. The length of the CDR3 is 15 residues. Germline V lookup: CDR1 LNHDA, CDR2 SQIVND (reference sequence). CDR3: CASSTSGSSYNEQFF. The CDR3 DNA follows: TGTGCCAGTAGTACTAGCGGGAGCTCCTACAATGAGCAGTTCTTC.

V gene TRBV29-1 combines with J gene TRBJ2-1; TRBD2 matches at 16 bases. The CDR3 is made up of 18 amino acids. Germline CDR1 reads SQVTM; CDR2 reads ANQGSEA. V shed 6 bases, J shed 2 bases, and the junction held 10 bases outside the gene matches. CDR3 nucleotides: TGCAGCGTGGGGGGACTAGCGGGAGGGCCGGCAACCTACAATGAGCAGTTCTTC. It is translated as CSVGGLAGGPATYNEQFF.

The V gene is TRBV7-9, the J gene TRBJ1-1, with TRBD1 identical over 10 bases. The V gene's germline CDR1 is SEHNR and CDR2 FQNEAQ (reference sequence). The CDR3 spans 15 residues. Germline trimming cut 7 bases from V and 7 bases from J; bases unmatched to any gene: 12. Here the CDR3 reads CASTFGTGDIGEAFF. CDR3 nucleotide sequence: TGTGCCAGCACCTTCGGGACAGGGGACATCGGTGAAGCTTTCTTT.

This rearrangement joins TRBV10-3 to TRBJ2-5; 11 nucleotides agree with TRBD2. The trim removed 6 bases at V and 5 bases at J, leaving 8 bases unmatched. CDR3 length equals 15 residues. Germline V CDR1 and CDR2: ENHRY, SYGVKD. CDR3 loop: CAIRSGTSGGETQYF. The CDR3 DNA follows: TGTGCCATCAGATCCGGGACTAGCGGCGGGGAGACCCAGTACTTC.

V gene TRBV6-6 combines with J gene TRBJ2-2, with 8 positions matching TRBD2. CDR1 is MNHNY, CDR2 SVGAGI, per germline (reference sequence). V lost 7 bases, J lost 5 bases, and 3 bases stayed unmatched. The CDR3 has 13 amino acids. This CDR3 reads CASKTSETGELFF. In DNA, the CDR3 is TGTGCCAGCAAGACTAGCGAGACCGGGGAGCTGTTTTTT.

The chain links TRBV7-9 to TRBJ2-1; D not certain. CDR1 is SEHNR and CDR2 is FQNEAQ in the germline V gene (reference sequence). V dropped 1 base and J dropped 5 bases, with 6 bases sitting between them. The CDR3 covers 13 residues. CDR3 sequence: CASSLDYNNEQFF. The CDR3 bases are TGTGCCAGCAGCTTAGACTACAACAATGAGCAGTTCTTC.

J is TRBJ2-7 and V is TRBV28; D is unresolved. Germline assignment: CDR1 MDHEN and CDR2 SYDVKM. CDR3 length: 12 amino acids. Trimming took 2 bases from V and 4 from J, leaving 6 bases between them. In nucleotides, the CDR3 is TGTGCCAGCAGTTTAATGGAGTACGAGCAGTACTTC. Its translation is CASSLMEYEQYF.

The chain uses TRBV27 and TRBJ1-5; D remains unclear. This CDR3 comprises 14 residues. Germline CDR1 is MNHEY and CDR2 is SMNVEV (reference sequence). Trimming took off 6 bases at V and 1 base at J, with 10 bases between the two ends. CDR3 nucleotides: TGTGCCAGCAGGAGTACAGAAAGCAATCAGCCCCAGCATTTT. Amino acid sequence: CASRSTESNQPQHF.

The chain combines TRBV18 with TRBJ2-7; 10 bases match TRBD2. Unmatched junction bases numbered 1, after V lost 3 bases and J lost 5 bases. This CDR3 spans 13 amino acids. Germline CDR1 is KGHSH and CDR2 is LQKENI. For the CDR3, the DNA is TGTGCCAGCTCACCTGGGACTAGCGACGAGCAGTACTTC. The encoded protein is CASSPGTSDEQYF.

The chain uses TRBV15 and TRBJ2-1, with 11 bases identical to TRBD2. V trimming: 3 bases; J trimming: 6 bases; junction bases outside the gene matches: 4. The germline gives CDR1 LNHNV, CDR2 YYDKDF (reference sequence). The CDR3 is 15 residues long. The CDR3 DNA is TGTGCCACCAGCAGGGTAGGACTAGCGGGCAATGAGCAGTTCTTC. It codes for CATSRVGLAGNEQFF.